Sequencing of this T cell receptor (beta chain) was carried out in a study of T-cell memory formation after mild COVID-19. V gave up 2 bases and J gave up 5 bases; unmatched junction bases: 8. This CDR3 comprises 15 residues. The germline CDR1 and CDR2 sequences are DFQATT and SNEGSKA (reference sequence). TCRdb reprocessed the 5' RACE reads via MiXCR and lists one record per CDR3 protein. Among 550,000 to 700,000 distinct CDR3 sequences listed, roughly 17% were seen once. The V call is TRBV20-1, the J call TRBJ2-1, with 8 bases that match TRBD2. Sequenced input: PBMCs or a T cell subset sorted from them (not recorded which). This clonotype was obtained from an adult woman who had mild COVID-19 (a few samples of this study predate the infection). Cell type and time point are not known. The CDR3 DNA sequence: TGCAGTGCTAGAAATGCCGGGACTAGTAACAATGAGCAGTTCTTC. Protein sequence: CSARNAGTSNNEQFF.